This record covers a single T cell receptor (beta chain). These data are taken from a study of blood T cell repertoires in COVID-19. For the study at large: Some COVID-19 samples were acute and others convalescent; all came from the United States, Italy and Spain. PBMCs, B-cell-depleted T cells, or T cells were the source of the cDNA or gDNA that made up the material.

The germline gives CDR1 MNHEY, CDR2 SVGAGI. The V segment lost 5 bases and the J segment 5 bases; nucleotides outside the gene matches: 6. CDR3 length: 14 amino acids. The authors' processing: Quantification of nucleated cells was approximated via reference gene primer amplification. Sequencing used immunoSEQ multiplex PCR; TCRdb keeps in-frame clones, though not all of them. That table gives V, J and clone size, and the DNA gave D and trimming. The repertoire consists of approximately 240,000 clones, with more than 75% occurring once and the leading ten covering about 3%. The origin of this receptor is a woman in her twenties or thirties who had recovered from COVID-19. Sequencing was done on a sample of peripheral blood. This rearrangement joins TRBV6-5 to TRBJ2-3; 8 bases agree with TRBD2. CDR3 amino acids: CASSPGGQGDTQYF. CDR3 in DNA: TGTGCCAGCAGTCCGGGGGGGCAGGGAGATACGCAGTATTTT.